The present T cell receptor (beta chain) was sequenced within a study of OX40 agonist ivuxolimab in advanced cancers. Turning to the study itself: Prior anti-PD-1, anti-PD-L1 or anti-CTLA-4 therapy was allowed; around 40% had some. Three patients, one with hepatocellular carcinoma and two with cutaneous melanoma, achieved partial responses.

The assay was immunoSEQ multiplex PCR, and TCRdb's table has in-frame clones only and misses some. The sample has around 21,000 clones; less than 75% are singletons. Remarks on this clone: Its matching antigen is unknown.

Germline lookup yields CDR1 SGDLS and CDR2 YYNGEE. V lost 0 bases and J lost 0, with 7 bases in between. This CDR3 comprises 15 residues. Study outcomes and limitations: More expanded clones were seen, on average, in CD8+ T cells than in CD4+. The study observed clonal expansion of CD4+ and CD8+ blood T cells by week 6 at 0.1 to 3.0 mg/kg.

The sample in question was CD4+ or CD8+ T cells sorted from blood, obtained in a trial of the OX40 agonist ivuxolimab. The TCR sequence derives from an adult with an advanced solid tumor such as melanoma, head and neck, liver or kidney cancer. The chain is built from TRBV9 and TRBJ2-1, with D unresolved. CDR3: CASSVAGVSYNEQFF. As DNA, the CDR3 is TGTGCCAGCAGCGTAGCTGGAGTCTCCTACAATGAGCAGTTCTTC.